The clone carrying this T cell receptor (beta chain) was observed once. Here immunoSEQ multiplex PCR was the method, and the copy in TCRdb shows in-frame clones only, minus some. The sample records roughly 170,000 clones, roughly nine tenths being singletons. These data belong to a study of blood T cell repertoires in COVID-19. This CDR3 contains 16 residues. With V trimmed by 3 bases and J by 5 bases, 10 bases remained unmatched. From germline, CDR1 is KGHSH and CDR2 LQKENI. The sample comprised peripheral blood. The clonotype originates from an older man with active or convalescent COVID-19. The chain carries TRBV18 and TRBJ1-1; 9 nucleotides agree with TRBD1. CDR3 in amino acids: CASSPTPGQGWTEAFF. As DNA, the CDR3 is TGTGCCAGCTCACCCACCCCGGGACAGGGTTGGACTGAAGCTTTCTTT.